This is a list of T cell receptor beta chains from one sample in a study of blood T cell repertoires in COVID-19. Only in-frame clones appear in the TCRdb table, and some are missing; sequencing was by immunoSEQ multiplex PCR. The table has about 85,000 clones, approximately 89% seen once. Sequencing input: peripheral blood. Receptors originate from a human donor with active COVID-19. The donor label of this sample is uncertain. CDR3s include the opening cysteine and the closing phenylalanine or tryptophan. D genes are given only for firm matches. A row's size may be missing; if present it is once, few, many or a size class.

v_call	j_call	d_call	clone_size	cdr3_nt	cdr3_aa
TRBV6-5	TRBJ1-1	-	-	TGTGCCAGCAGTTACTCGAGGACAAACACTGAAGCTTTCTTT	CASSYSRTNTEAFF
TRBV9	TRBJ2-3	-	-	TGTGCCAGCAGCGTAGGCCCCGGGATGGATGGAGATACGCAGTATTTT	CASSVGPGMDGDTQYF
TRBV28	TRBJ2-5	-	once	TGTGCCAGCAGTTTCCAAGAACCAGGGTCCCAAGAGACCCAGTACTTC	CASSFQEPGSQETQYF
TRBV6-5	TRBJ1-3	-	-	TGTGCCAGCAGTTACTCGCGGGGGAGGACTGGAAACACCATATATTTT	CASSYSRGRTGNTIYF
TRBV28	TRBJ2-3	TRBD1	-	TGTGCCAGCAGTTTTGTACAGGGGTCCACAGATACGCAGTATTTT	CASSFVQGSTDTQYF
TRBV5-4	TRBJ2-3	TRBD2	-	TGTGCCAGCAGCTTGGTTTTAGCGGGGGCGGGGGATACGCAGTATTTT	CASSLVLAGAGDTQYF
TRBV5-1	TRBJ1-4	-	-	TGCGCCAGCAGCTTAGAAGGGGGTGGTGCTAATGAAAAACTGTTTTTT	CASSLEGGGANEKLFF
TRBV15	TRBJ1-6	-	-	TGTGCCACCAGCAGAGACAGGGGCGGTTCACCCCTCCACTTT	CATSRDRGGSPLHF
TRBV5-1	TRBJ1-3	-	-	TGCGCCAGCAGATCGGGAATTACCTCTGGAAACACCATATATTTT	CASRSGITSGNTIYF
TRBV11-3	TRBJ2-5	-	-	TGTGCCAGCAGCTTAGATAACAGGGACAAGACCCAGTACTTC	CASSLDNRDKTQYF
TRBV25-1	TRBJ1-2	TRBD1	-	TGTGCCAGCAGTGACCCCAGGGGGTTGGGTGGCTACACCTTC	CASSDPRGLGGYTF
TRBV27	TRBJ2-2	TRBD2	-	TGTGCCAGCAGTTTAGGGTGGACTAGCGAGACCGGGGAGCTGTTTTTT	CASSLGWTSETGELFF
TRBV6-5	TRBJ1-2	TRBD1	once	TGTGCCAGCAGCCTACAGGGGGCAGGGAACTATGGCTACACCTTC	CASSLQGAGNYGYTF
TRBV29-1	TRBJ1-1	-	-	TGCAGCGTTAAACCCCCGGGGGTCATCACTGAAGCTTTCTTT	CSVKPPGVITEAFF
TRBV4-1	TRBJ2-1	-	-	TGCGCCAGCAGCACCGGACAGTACAATGAGCAGTTCTTC	CASSTGQYNEQFF
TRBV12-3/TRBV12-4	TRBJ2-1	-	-	TGTGCCAGCCGGGGACTCGCCGCTGATGAGCAGTTCTTC	CASRGLAADEQFF
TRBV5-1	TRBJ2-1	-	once	TGCGCCAGCAGCGCCGAACTACCAAACAATGAGCAGTTCTTC	CASSAELPNNEQFF
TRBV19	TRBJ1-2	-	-	TGTGCCAGTAATCAGGGGTTTGAAGGGAAGGACACCTTC	CASNQGFEGKDTF
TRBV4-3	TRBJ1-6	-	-	TGCGCCAGCAGCCAAAGGGTGGGGCAGGTTAAGGGAACCCTCCACTTT	CASSQRVGQVKGTLHF
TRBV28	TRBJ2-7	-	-	TGTGCCAGCAGTTTAGGAGGGGACCTCTCCTACGAGCAGTACTTC	CASSLGGDLSYEQYF
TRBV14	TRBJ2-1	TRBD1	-	TGTGCCAGCAGCCCGCGTGGGACAGGGGATTCTAATGAGCAGTTCTTC	CASSPRGTGDSNEQFF